The entry that follows covers one T cell receptor (beta chain) sequence. The table came from immunoSEQ multiplex PCR; TCRdb's copy has only in-frame clones and leaves some out. This table holds roughly 250,000 clones, around 89% found once. The record originates from a study of blood T cell repertoires in COVID-19. Study summary: Collection of acute and convalescent COVID-19 samples took place in the United States, Italy and Spain.

Germline V lookup: CDR1 LNHDA, CDR2 SQIVND (reference sequence). Trimming cost V 6 bases and J 3 bases, with 14 bases left between them. The CDR3 totals 14 residues. Across 20 to 25 US areas, participants ranged in age from roughly 18 to 95 years. Clinical history as reported by participants underpinned cohort assignment. The receptor comes from a woman in her forties with acute COVID-19. V and J are TRBV19 and TRBJ1-2, with D perhaps TRBD1 (5 bases). Sequenced input: PBMCs or T cells enriched from blood (not recorded which). This chain's CDR3 is CASSTRVGDYGYTF. CDR3 DNA: TGTGCCAGTAGCACCAGGGTAGGTGACTATGGCTACACCTTC.